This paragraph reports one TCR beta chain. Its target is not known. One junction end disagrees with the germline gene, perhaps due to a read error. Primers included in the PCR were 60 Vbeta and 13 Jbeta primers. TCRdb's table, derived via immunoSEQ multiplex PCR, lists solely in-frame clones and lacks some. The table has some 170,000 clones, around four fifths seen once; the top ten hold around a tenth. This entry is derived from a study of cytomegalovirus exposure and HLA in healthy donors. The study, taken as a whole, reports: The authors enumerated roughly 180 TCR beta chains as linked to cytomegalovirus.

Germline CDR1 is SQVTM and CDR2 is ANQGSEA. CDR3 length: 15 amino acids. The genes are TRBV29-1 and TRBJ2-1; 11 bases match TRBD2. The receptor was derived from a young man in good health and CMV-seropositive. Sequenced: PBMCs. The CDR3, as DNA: TGCAGCGTTGAACTAGCGGGAGGTCCAGACAATGGGCAGTTCTTC. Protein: CSVELAGGPDNGQFF.